Here is one TCR beta chain with its context. The antigen is unknown. Clones were sequenced by immunoSEQ multiplex PCR, and TCRdb holds only the in-frame ones, with some missing. The sample comprises 150,000 to 200,000 clones, 93% of which are singletons, and about 0.9% rests with the top ten. The data were taken from a study of T cell responses to AZD1222 COVID-19 vaccine. About the study: Pooled samples include second doses given at about 4 or 12 weeks. The study, taken as a whole, reports: Regions 160-218 and 743-854 held dominance among vaccine-associated CD4 TCRs, which spanned spike. A mostly white British donor set with more females was recruited, and clonal diversity was possibly underestimated. Elevations in Spike-specific TCR breadth and depth followed administration of two AZD1222 doses.

The CDR3 sequence is 16 residues long. V trimming: 1 base; J trimming: 8 bases; junction bases outside the gene matches: 13. Germline V lookup: CDR1 LGHNA, CDR2 YNFKEQ. V gene TRBV4-2 combines with J gene TRBJ1-2; 7 bases are a match to TRBD1. This specimen was peripheral blood, taken on day 0 of AZD1222 vaccination. The TCR originated in an adult in good health. CDR3 DNA sequence: TGTGCCAGCAGCCAAGCCACCCGTCAGGGGGGAATAGGCTACACCTTC. Protein product: CASSQATRQGGIGYTF.